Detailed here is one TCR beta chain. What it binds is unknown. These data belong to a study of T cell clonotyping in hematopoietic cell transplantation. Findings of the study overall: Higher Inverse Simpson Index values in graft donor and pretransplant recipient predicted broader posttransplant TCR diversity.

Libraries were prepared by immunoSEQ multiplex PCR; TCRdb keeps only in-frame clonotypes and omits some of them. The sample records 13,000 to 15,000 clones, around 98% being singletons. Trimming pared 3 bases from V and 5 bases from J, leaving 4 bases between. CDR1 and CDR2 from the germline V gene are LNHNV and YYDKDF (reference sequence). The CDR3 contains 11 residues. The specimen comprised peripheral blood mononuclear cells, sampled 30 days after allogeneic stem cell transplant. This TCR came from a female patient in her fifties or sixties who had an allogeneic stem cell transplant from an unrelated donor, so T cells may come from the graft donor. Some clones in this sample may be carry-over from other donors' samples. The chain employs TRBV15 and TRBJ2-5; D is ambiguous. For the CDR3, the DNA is TGTGCCACCAGCAGGGGGGAGACCCAGTACTTC. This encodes CATSRGETQYF.